This T cell receptor (beta chain) was captured in a study of blood T cell repertoires in COVID-19. The overall study: Material from acute and convalescent COVID-19 was sourced from the United States, Italy and Spain.

In germline, CDR1 is LNHDA, CDR2 SQIVND (reference sequence). V was clipped by 4 bases and J by 9 bases; unmatched bases: 8. The CDR3 covers 15 residues. Source study methods: Reference gene primers were amplified, and this amplification served to estimate nucleated cell counts. Some clones are missing from TCRdb's copy, which holds only in-frame ones; the method was immunoSEQ multiplex PCR. D and trimming come from the DNA, and the V and J calls and clone size come from that table. The table lists under 150,000 clones, roughly 71% of them singletons, with around 18% in the top ten. This clonotype originated in a man of 80 years or more with acute or convalescent COVID-19. J is TRBJ2-1 and V is TRBV19; 11 bases agree with TRBD1. The source material was peripheral blood. The DNA of the CDR3 is TGTGCCAGTAGTACCGGGACAGGGGGAAGGGTTGAGCAGTTCTTC. This sequence encodes CASSTGTGGRVEQFF. Together with reference TRBV19 and TRBJ2-1, the CDR3 gives the full variable domain: DGGITQSPKYLFRKEGQNVTLSCEQNLNHDAMYWYRQDPGQGLRLIYYSQIVNDFQKGDIAEGYSVSREKKESFPLTVTSAQKNPTAFYLCASSTGTGGRVEQFFGPGTRLTVL.